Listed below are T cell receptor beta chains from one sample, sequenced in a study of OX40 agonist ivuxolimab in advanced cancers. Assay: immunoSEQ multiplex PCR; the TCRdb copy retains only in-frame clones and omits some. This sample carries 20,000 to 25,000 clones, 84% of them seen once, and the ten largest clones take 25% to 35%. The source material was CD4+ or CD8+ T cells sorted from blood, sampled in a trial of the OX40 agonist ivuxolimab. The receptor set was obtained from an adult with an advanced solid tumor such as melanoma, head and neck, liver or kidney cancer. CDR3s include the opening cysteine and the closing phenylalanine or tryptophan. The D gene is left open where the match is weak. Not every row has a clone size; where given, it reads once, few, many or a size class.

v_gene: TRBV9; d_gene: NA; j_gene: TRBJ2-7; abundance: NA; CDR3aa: CASSVGSAASYEQYF; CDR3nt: TGTGCCAGCAGCGTAGGGTCTGCCGCATCCTACGAGCAGTACTTC
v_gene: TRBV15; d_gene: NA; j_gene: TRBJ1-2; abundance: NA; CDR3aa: CATSSTIQGYGYTF; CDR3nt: TGTGCCACCAGCAGTACTATACAGGGCTATGGCTACACCTTC
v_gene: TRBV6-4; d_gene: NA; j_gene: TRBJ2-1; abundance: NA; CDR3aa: CASRPRGEGSNEQFF; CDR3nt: TGTGCCAGCAGGCCTCGGGGAGAGGGTAGCAATGAGCAGTTCTTC
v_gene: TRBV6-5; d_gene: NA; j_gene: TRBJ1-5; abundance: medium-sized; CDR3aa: CASSYSLNQPQHF; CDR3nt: TGTGCCAGCAGTTACTCTCTCAATCAGCCCCAGCATTTT
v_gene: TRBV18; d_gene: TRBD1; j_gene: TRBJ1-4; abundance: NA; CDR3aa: CASSPDRAAEKLFF; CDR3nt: TGTGCCAGCTCACCGGACAGGGCGGCTGAAAAACTGTTTTTT
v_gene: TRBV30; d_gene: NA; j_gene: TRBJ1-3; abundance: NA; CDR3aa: CAWSPSFGNTIYF; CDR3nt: TGTGCCTGGAGTCCCTCCTTCGGGAACACCATATATTTT
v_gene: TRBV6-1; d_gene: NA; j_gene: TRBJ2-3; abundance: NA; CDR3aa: CASSEWGGGGDTQYF; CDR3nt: TGTGCCAGCAGTGAATGGGGAGGGGGCGGAGATACGCAGTATTTT
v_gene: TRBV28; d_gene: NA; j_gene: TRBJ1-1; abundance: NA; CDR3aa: CASISLGENTEAFF; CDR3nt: TGTGCCAGCATCTCTCTGGGTGAGAACACTGAAGCTTTCTTT
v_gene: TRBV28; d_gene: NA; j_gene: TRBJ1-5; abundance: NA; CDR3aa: CASSLWAASNQPQHF; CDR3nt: TGTGCCAGCAGTTTGTGGGCAGCAAGCAATCAGCCCCAGCATTTT
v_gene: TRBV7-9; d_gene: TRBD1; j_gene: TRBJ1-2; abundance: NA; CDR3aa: CASSGRQGLVYGYTF; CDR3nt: TGTGCCAGCAGCGGGAGACAGGGTTTGGTCTATGGCTACACCTTC
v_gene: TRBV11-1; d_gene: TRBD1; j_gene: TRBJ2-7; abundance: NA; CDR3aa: CASSLFGGTGEYEQYF; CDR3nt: TGTGCCAGCAGCTTATTCGGCGGGACAGGGGAATACGAGCAGTACTTC
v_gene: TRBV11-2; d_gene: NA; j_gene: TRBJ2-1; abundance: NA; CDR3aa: CASSLTNEQFF; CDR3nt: TGTGCCAGCAGCTTAACGAATGAGCAGTTCTTC
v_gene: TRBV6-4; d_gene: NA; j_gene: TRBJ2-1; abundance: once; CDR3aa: CASSDGGGVEQFF; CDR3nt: TGTGCCAGCAGTGACGGGGGTGGAGTTGAGCAGTTCTTC
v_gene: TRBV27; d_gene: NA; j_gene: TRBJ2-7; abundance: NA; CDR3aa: CASSSQGRGYEQYF; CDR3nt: TGTGCCAGCAGTTCGCAGGGCAGGGGCTACGAGCAGTACTTC
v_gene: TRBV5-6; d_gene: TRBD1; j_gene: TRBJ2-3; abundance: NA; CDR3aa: CASSSLFPGQGPSTDTQYF; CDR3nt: TGTGCCAGCAGCAGCCTCTTCCCGGGACAGGGTCCTAGCACAGATACGCAGTATTTT
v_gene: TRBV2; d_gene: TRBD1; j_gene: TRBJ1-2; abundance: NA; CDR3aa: CASSELAGTGDYGYTF; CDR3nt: TGTGCCAGCAGTGAACTGGCGGGGACAGGGGACTATGGCTACACCTTC
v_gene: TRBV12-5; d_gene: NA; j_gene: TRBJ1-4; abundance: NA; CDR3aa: CASGFGHSTTEKLFF; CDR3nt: TGTGCTAGTGGTTTTGGCCACTCGACAACAGAAAAACTGTTTTTT
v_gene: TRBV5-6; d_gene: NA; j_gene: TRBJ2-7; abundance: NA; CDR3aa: CASSVSYEQYF; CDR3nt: TGTGCCAGCAGCGTCTCCTACGAGCAGTACTTC
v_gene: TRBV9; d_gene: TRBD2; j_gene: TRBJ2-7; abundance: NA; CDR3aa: CASSPLAGGVSYEQYF; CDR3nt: TGTGCCAGCAGCCCCCTAGCGGGAGGAGTCTCCTACGAGCAGTACTTC
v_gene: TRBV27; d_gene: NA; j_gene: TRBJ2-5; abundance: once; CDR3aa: CAIRRTLGETQYF; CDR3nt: TGTGCCATCAGAAGGACCCTAGGGGAGACCCAGTACTTC
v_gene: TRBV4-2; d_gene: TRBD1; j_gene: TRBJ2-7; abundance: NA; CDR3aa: CASSQEGTGAEQYF; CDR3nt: TGTGCCAGCAGCCAAGAGGGGACAGGGGCCGAGCAGTACTTC
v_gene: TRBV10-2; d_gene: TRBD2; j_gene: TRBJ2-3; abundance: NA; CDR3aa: CASSPVLAGIDTQYF; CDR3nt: TGCGCCAGCAGCCCAGTACTAGCGGGAATAGATACGCAGTATTTT
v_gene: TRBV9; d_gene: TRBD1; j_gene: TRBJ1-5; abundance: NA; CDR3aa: CASSAGQGNQPQHF; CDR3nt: TGTGCCAGCAGCGCTGGACAGGGGAATCAGCCCCAGCATTTT
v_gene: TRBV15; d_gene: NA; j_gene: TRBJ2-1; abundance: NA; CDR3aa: CATSRDGASSYNEQFF; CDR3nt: TGTGCCACCAGCAGAGATGGGGCAAGCTCCTACAATGAGCAGTTCTTC
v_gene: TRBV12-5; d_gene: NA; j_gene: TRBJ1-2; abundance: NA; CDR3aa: CASGGGTNYGYTF; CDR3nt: TGTGCTAGTGGGGGAGGAACCAACTATGGCTACACCTTC
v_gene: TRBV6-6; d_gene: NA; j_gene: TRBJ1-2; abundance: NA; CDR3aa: CASSPRWAHYGYTF; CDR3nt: TGTGCCAGCAGTCCCCGGTGGGCTCACTATGGCTACACCTTC
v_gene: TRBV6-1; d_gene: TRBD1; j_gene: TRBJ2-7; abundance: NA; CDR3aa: CASSDDRGIEQYF; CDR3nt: TGTGCCAGCAGTGACGACAGGGGGATCGAGCAGTACTTC
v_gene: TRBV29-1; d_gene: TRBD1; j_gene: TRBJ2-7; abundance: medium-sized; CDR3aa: CSVEVRGPYEQYF; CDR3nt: TGCAGCGTTGAAGTGAGGGGGCCCTACGAGCAGTACTTC
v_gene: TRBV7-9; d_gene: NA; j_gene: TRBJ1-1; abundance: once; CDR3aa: CASSQTTGGEAFF; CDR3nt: TGTGCCAGCAGCCAAACGACCGGGGGTGAAGCTTTCTTT
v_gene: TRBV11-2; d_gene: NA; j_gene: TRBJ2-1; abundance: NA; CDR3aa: CASSLGPQAEQFF; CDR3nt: TGTGCCAGCAGCTTAGGCCCACAGGCAGAGCAGTTCTTC
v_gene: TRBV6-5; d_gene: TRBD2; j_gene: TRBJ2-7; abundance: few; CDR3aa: CASTPMAGGLDEQYF; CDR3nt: TGTGCCAGCACTCCAATGGCGGGAGGGCTGGACGAGCAGTACTTC
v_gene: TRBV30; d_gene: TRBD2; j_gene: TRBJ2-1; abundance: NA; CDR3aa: CAWSVGAGGDNEQFF; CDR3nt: TGTGCCTGGAGTGTCGGAGCGGGAGGGGACAATGAGCAGTTCTTC
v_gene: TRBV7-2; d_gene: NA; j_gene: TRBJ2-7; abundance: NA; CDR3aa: CASSLDLKEGLGYEQYF; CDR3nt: TGTGCCAGCAGCTTAGATCTAAAGGAGGGACTGGGCTACGAGCAGTACTTC
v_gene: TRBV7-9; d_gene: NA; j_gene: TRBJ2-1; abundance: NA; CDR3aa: CASSPQQGSTSYNEQFF; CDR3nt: TGTGCCAGCAGCCCGCAACAGGGCTCTACCTCCTACAATGAGCAGTTCTTC
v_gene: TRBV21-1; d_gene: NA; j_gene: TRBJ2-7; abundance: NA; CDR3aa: CASSRGRVNHEQYF; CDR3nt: TGTGCCAGCAGTAGGGGGAGGGTTAACCACGAGCAGTACTTC
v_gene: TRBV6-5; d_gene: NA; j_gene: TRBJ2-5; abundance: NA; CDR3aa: CASSYASDETQYF; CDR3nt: TGTGCCAGCAGTTACGCCAGCGACGAGACCCAGTACTTC
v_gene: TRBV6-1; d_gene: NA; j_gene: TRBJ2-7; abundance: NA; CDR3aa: CASSNRDTSYEQYF; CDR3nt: TGTGCCAGCAGTAACCGGGACACCTCCTACGAGCAGTACTTC
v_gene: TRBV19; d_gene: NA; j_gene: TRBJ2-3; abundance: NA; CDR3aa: CASSIVPAWADTQYF; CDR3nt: TGTGCCAGTAGTATAGTACCGGCTTGGGCAGATACGCAGTATTTT
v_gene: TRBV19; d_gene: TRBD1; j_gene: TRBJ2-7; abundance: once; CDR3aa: CASSPTGPYEQYF; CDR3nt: TGTGCCAGTAGCCCGACAGGGCCCTACGAGCAGTACTTC
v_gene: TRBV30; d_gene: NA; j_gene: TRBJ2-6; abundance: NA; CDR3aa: CAWSSGTGPSGANVLTF; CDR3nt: TGTGCCTGGAGTTCGGGGACTGGACCCTCTGGGGCCAACGTCCTGACTTTC
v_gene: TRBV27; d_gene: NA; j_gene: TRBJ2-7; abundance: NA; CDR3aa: CASRGLSGYEQYF; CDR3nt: TGTGCCAGCAGGGGACTTTCAGGTTACGAGCAGTACTTC
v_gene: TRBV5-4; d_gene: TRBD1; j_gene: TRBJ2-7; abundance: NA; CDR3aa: CASSPGDSSYEQYF; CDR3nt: TGTGCCAGCAGCCCAGGGGACAGCTCCTACGAGCAGTACTTC
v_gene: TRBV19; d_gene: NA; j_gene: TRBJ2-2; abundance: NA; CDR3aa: CASSMGFVELFF; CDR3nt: TGTGCCAGTAGTATGGGGTTCGTGGAGCTGTTTTTT
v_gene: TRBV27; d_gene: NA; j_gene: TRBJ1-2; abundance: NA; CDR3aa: CASSLSTSAYGYTF; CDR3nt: TGTGCCAGCAGTTTATCGACGTCAGCCTATGGCTACACCTTC
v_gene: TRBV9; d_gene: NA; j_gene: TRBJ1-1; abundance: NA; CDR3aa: CASSPQDTEAFF; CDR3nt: TGTGCCAGCAGCCCGCAAGACACTGAAGCTTTCTTT
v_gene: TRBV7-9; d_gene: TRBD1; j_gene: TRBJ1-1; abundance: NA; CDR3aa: CASRGTGGAEYTEAFF; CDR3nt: TGTGCCAGCAGAGGGACAGGGGGCGCAGAGTACACTGAAGCTTTCTTT